The sequence of this T cell receptor beta chain was determined in a study of blood T cell repertoires in COVID-19. About the study: The United States, Italy and Spain supplied acute and convalescent COVID-19 samples.

The study assigned cohorts using participant-reported clinical history. This CDR3 has 13 amino acids. In germline, CDR1 is MNHEY, CDR2 SVGAGI. Trimming at V came to 4 bases and at J to 4 bases, leaving 1 base not matched to a gene. Source study methods: Estimation of nucleated cell counts was performed using reference gene primer amplification. The method was immunoSEQ multiplex PCR; TCRdb's version includes in-frame clones alone and lacks a portion of them. V, J and clone size are those of that table, while D and trimming were read from the DNA. The profile shows fewer than 400,000 clones, about 86% of them singletons.

The receptor was isolated from a woman aged 50 to 60 who had recovered from COVID-19. The V gene is TRBV6-5, the J gene TRBJ2-7; 10 bases are shared with TRBD1. Material for sequencing was PBMCs or T cells enriched from blood (not recorded which). The CDR3 protein is CASSWGQGYEQYF. DNA of the CDR3: TGTGCCAGCAGTTGGGGACAGGGGTACGAGCAGTACTTC.